This TCR beta chain comes out of a study of technical replicates of blood from several donors. This clone has just one count. Sequenced by immunoSEQ multiplex PCR; TCRdb stores in-frame clones only, minus some. Of tens of thousands of clones listed, around 92% are singletons. The origin of this receptor is a human donor in good health. Sequenced material: T cells isolated from PBMCs.

DNA for the CDR3: TGTGCCAGCAGCTTTACAGGAGGGTACGAGCAGTACTTC. Residues: CASSFTGGYEQYF. This chain uses TRBV7-8 with TRBJ2-7, with a possible D match to TRBD2 (6 bases). Germline V gives CDR1 SGHVS, CDR2 FQNEAQ. This CDR3 has 13 amino acids. Deletions cut 3 bases from V and 4 bases from J, with 10 bases between.